The rows below give T cell receptor beta chains drawn from one sample of a study of naive and memory T cell subsets. TCRdb reprocessed the UMI-ligation and nested PCR reads via MiXCR and lists one record per CDR3 protein. The sample holds about 120,000 distinct CDR3 sequences, roughly 36% seen once. Sequencing was performed on central memory CD4+ T cells from blood. These receptors were collected from a human donor in good health. CDR3s include the opening cysteine and the closing phenylalanine or tryptophan. Fields, in order: J gene, clone size, V gene, D gene, CDR3 DNA, CDR3 protein. A D gene is named only where the DNA matches it firmly. A row's size may be missing; if present it is once, few, many or a size class.

TRBJ2-7 | - | TRBV28 | - | TGTGCCAGCAGTCCCGGCCGACGGCGCGAGCAGTACTTC | CASSPGRRREQYF
TRBJ2-1 | few | TRBV6-5 | TRBD2 | TGTGCCAGCAGTCCCCGGACTAGCGGATACAATGAGCAGTTCTTC | CASSPRTSGYNEQFF
TRBJ2-1 | few | TRBV6-2/TRBV6-3 | TRBD1 | TGTGCCAGCAGTTACGTGACAGGGGCCAATGAGCAGTTCTTC | CASSYVTGANEQFF
TRBJ1-1 | few | TRBV20-1 | TRBD1 | TGCAGTGCCCCCGGGACAGGGGGAAGAAAAACTGAAGCTTTCTTT | CSAPGTGGRKTEAFF
TRBJ2-2 | - | TRBV28 | - | TGTGCCATCGGACACACCGGCGGGGAGCTGTTTTTT | CAIGHTGGELFF
TRBJ2-3 | many | TRBV29-1 | TRBD2 | TGCAGCGTTGAAGATCGGGCGGGAGTAGGAGATACGCAGTATTTT | CSVEDRAGVGDTQYF
TRBJ2-7 | - | TRBV14 | - | TGTGCCAGCAGCCATTTGACAGGCAGGACGGAGTACGAGCAGTACTTC | CASSHLTGRTEYEQYF
TRBJ2-5 | - | TRBV6-6 | TRBD2 | TGTGCCAGCAGTTACGATCCTAGCGGAGAGACCCAGTACTTC | CASSYDPSGETQYF
TRBJ2-7 | - | TRBV10-3 | TRBD2 | TGTGCCATCAGTGAGCCCACTAGCGGGAGGTCCTACGAGCAGTACTTC | CAISEPTSGRSYEQYF
TRBJ1-1 | few | TRBV20-1 | - | TGCAGTGCTATGGATATAGATCAGGGGAACACTGAAGCTTTCTTT | CSAMDIDQGNTEAFF
TRBJ1-2 | - | TRBV18 | - | TGTGCCAGCTCACCGAACAGATACTATGGCTACACCTTC | CASSPNRYYGYTF
TRBJ2-6 | - | TRBV28 | - | TGTGCCAGCAGGAACAGTCCGACTGGGGCCAACGTCCTGACTTTC | CASRNSPTGANVLTF
TRBJ1-2 | once | TRBV12-3/TRBV12-4 | - | TGTGCCAGCAGCCGAGGTTTAGTTAACTATGGCTACACCTTC | CASSRGLVNYGYTF
TRBJ1-5 | - | TRBV28 | - | TGTGCCAGCCGCAAGGCCCAGGGTTGGGATCAGCCCCAGCATTTT | CASRKAQGWDQPQHF